This TCR beta chain emerged from a study of cytomegalovirus exposure and HLA in healthy donors. For this clone: Its specificity is not known.

Points from the study as a whole: In a later analysis, parvovirus B19, influenza, CMV and Epstein-Barr virus appeared linked to several top co-occurrence clusters. As a later analysis revealed, the rate of TCR association differed by HLA locus, with DRB1 most and HLA-C fewest. In vitro confirmation showed a few CMV-associated chains to be CMV antigen specific.

This CDR3 has 17 residues. The germline gives CDR1 MNHEY, CDR2 SMNVEV (reference sequence). Unmatched junction bases numbered 5, after V lost 5 bases and J lost 0 bases. Researchers ran the PCR with 60 Vbeta and 13 Jbeta primers. In the original workflow: The authors later counted about 80 million unique TCR beta chains, 9 million to 14 million of them shared. Profiled with immunoSEQ multiplex PCR; TCRdb holds only in-frame clones, not every one. The V and J calls and clone size were taken over from that table, and D and trimming were inferred from the DNA. The repertoire has 150,000 to 200,000 clones, about four fifths of them found once; the top ten carry 2.9%.

Sequencing was performed on PBMCs. This receptor was obtained from a female donor in good health and CMV-seronegative. V gene TRBV27 combines with J gene TRBJ1-5, with 12 positions matching TRBD1. The CDR3, as DNA: TGTGCCAGCAGTACCGGGACAGGGGGCGTTAGCAATCAGCCCCAGCATTTT. Translated, it gives CASSTGTGGVSNQPQHF.